Each of the 24 T cell receptor beta chains below was sequenced from the same sample in a study of shared clonotypes between healthy human individuals. Data came from immunoSEQ multiplex PCR; TCRdb stores just in-frame clones and leaves some out. The sample records around 1.9 million clones, 90% to 95% being singletons. Naive CD8 isolation took CD45RO-negative cells positively selected for CCR7 and excluded terminally differentiated effector memory CD45RA+ cells. Sequences were obtained from naive CD8+ T cells from PBMCs. Every receptor here comes from a man aged 18 to 30 in good health. Some clones in this sample may be carry-over from other donors' samples.

V gene TRBV7-9 combines with J gene TRBJ2-7; maybe TRBD2 (6 bases). Germline V gives CDR1 SEHNR, CDR2 FQNEAQ (reference sequence). V lost 5 bases, J lost 0 bases, and 14 bases lay in between. The CDR3 runs to 15 residues. The CDR3 DNA sequence: TGTGCCAGCAGCCCGGCCGGGACTGCCTCCTACGAGCAGTACTTC. Its translation: CASSPAGTASYEQYF.

This chain connects TRBV2 to TRBJ2-1; D unresolved. CDR1 SNHLY and CDR2 FYNNEI come from the germline V gene. CDR3 length: 17 residues. Deletions cut 2 bases from V and 3 bases from J, with 17 bases between. The DNA of the CDR3 is TGTGCCAGCAGTGAAAGGACCGACCATTTTGTCTACAATGAGCAGTTCTTC. Translating it yields CASSERTDHFVYNEQFF.

The gene calls are TRBV29-1 and TRBJ2-5; maybe TRBD2 (7 bases). The V gene lost 3 bases and the J gene lost 1 base, with 12 bases spanning the gap. This CDR3 spans 14 amino acids. The V gene's germline CDR1 is SQVTM and CDR2 ANQGSEA. CDR3 loop: CSVEGGDIQETQYF. CDR3 bases: TGCAGCGTTGAGGGGGGGGACATCCAAGAGACCCAGTACTTC. The variable domain in full, with the rest retrieved from reference TRBV29-1 and TRBJ2-5, is SAVISQKPSRDICQRGTSLTIQCQVDSQVTMMFWYRQQPGQSLTLIATANQGSEATYESGFVIDKFPISRPNLTFSTLTVSNMSPEDSSIYLCSVEGGDIQETQYFGPGTRLLVL.

The chain has TRBV4-2 and TRBJ1-4; D unresolved. The germline CDR1 and CDR2 sequences are LGHNA and YNFKEQ. V was cut by 0 bases and J by 0 bases, with 8 bases left in between. CDR3 size: 16 residues. The CDR3 sequence is CASSQDPTPTNEKLFF. CDR3 in DNA: TGTGCCAGCAGCCAAGATCCGACACCAACTAATGAAAAACTGTTTTTT.

The chain is built from TRBV28 and TRBJ2-3, with 12 bases aligning to TRBD2. The germline V gene encodes CDR1 MDHEN and CDR2 SYDVKM. J gave up 6 bases and V 4 bases, and 8 bases lay outside the gene matches. The CDR3 runs to 16 residues. CDR3 nucleotides: TGTGCCAGCAGTTCCGGACTAGCGGGGTGGTCGGATACGCAGTATTTT. It encodes CASSSGLAGWSDTQYF.

The CDR3: CASSLLASGSRRETQYF. The CDR3 nucleotides read TGTGCCAGCAGCTTACTGGCTAGCGGGAGTAGGAGGGAGACCCAGTACTTC. This sequence joins TRBV7-6 and TRBJ2-5, with 10 bases matching TRBD2. Germline CDR1 is SGHVS and CDR2 is FNYEAQ. This CDR3 is built from 17 residues. V shed 2 bases, J shed 5 bases, and the junction held 11 bases outside the gene matches.

The rearrangement links TRBV7-9 to TRBJ2-7, with 8 bases aligning to TRBD1. The CDR3 loop spans 16 amino acids. The V gene end was trimmed by 1 base and the J gene end by 3 bases; junction bases not matched to a gene: 8. Per the germline V gene, CDR1 is SEHNR and CDR2 is FQNEAQ (reference sequence). The CDR3 region is CASSLGNRGESYEQYF. CDR3 in DNA: TGTGCCAGCAGCTTAGGGAACAGGGGGGAAAGCTACGAGCAGTACTTC.

The chain combines TRBV5-6 with TRBJ2-1; D might be TRBD1 (6 bases). CDR3 length equals 12 residues. Germline CDR1 and CDR2: SGHDT and YYEEEE. Between the trimmed V and J ends, which lost 4 bases and 10 bases, there was a span of 12 bases. This CDR3 reads CASSPGQLEQFF. Written as DNA, the CDR3 is TGTGCCAGCAGCCCAGGACAGCTAGAGCAGTTCTTC.

V and J are TRBV27 and TRBJ2-1; D gene uncertain. Germline V gene sequence: CDR1 MNHEY, CDR2 SMNVEV (reference sequence). The V end was cut by 5 bases, the J end by 7 bases, with 18 bases between. CDR3 length: 15 residues. The DNA for the CDR3 is TGTGCCAGCAGTCCAGAAAGAGGCCGCGTGAATGAGCAGTTCTTC. Its translation is CASSPERGRVNEQFF.

The rearrangement links TRBV6-1 to TRBJ2-1; D not resolved. Germline-derived CDR1 and CDR2 are MNHNS and SASEGT. The CDR3 has 15 residues. The V end lost 6 bases, the J end lost 0 bases, and 12 bases lay between the germline ends. CDR3 coding DNA: TGTGCCAGCAGCCTCGGGCAGTACTCCTACAATGAGCAGTTCTTC. Translation: CASSLGQYSYNEQFF.

Details on this clone: The same CDR3 also results from other DNA sequences found in this sample. This sequence joins TRBV11-3 and TRBJ2-1, with D unresolved. The CDR3 totals 11 residues. The germline V and J ends were trimmed by 1 base and 6 bases, with 1 base remaining between them. Germline lookup yields CDR1 SGHNT and CDR2 YENEEA. The chain's CDR3 is CASSLGNEQFF. The DNA of the CDR3 is TGTGCCAGCAGCTTAGGCAATGAGCAGTTCTTC.

The genes are TRBV28 and TRBJ2-3; 7 bases match TRBD1. The ends lost 2 bases at V and 2 bases at J; junction bases unmatched: 4. The CDR3 length is 15 residues. CDR1 and CDR2 (germline): MDHEN, SYDVKM. The CDR3 region is CASSLRGQITDTQYF. DNA for the CDR3: TGTGCCAGCAGTTTAAGGGGACAGATCACAGATACGCAGTATTTT.

This clone was recorded once. The genes are TRBV5-6 and TRBJ2-7; 9 nucleotides align to TRBD1. The ends lost 4 bases at V and 9 bases at J; junction bases unmatched: 8. CDR1 SGHDT and CDR2 YYEEEE come from the germline V gene. There are 13 residues in the CDR3. In nucleotides, the CDR3 is TGTGCCAGCAGCCCCGGGACAGGGCGTGTGCAGTACTTC. Its translation: CASSPGTGRVQYF.

This clone was recorded only once. The chain carries TRBV9 and TRBJ2-7; D ambiguous. Trimming removed 4 bases at V and 6 bases at J, with 14 bases between. This CDR3 is 13 amino acids long. Germline V CDR1 and CDR2: SGDLS, YYNGEE. The CDR3 DNA reads TGTGCCAGCAGCCCACCTAACGTCGCCGAGCAGTACTTC. As protein: CASSPPNVAEQYF.

CDR3 loop: CASSVEGLPAYEQYF. The CDR3 DNA follows: TGTGCCAGCAGCGTAGAAGGCCTCCCGGCCTACGAGCAGTACTTC. The chain recombines TRBV9 with TRBJ2-7, with no clear D. CDR1 and CDR2 from the germline V gene are SGDLS and YYNGEE. This CDR3 comprises 15 residues. The germline V and J ends were trimmed by 0 bases and 2 bases, with 12 bases remaining between them.

This chain links TRBV11-2 with TRBJ2-1, with D possibly being TRBD1 or TRBD2 (5 bases each). This CDR3 has 17 residues. Trimming cost V 5 bases and J 2 bases, with 19 bases left between them. The germline CDR1 and CDR2 sequences are SGHAT and FQNNGV. CDR3 nucleotides: TGTGCCAGCAGCGCACGACCGGGACCCAAGGCCTACAATGAGCAGTTCTTC. This translates into CASSARPGPKAYNEQFF.

The rearrangement uses TRBV28 and TRBJ2-7; TRBD1 aligns across 9 bases. CDR3 length: 15 amino acids. The V segment lost 7 bases and the J segment 5 bases; nucleotides outside the gene matches: 12. The germline CDR1 and CDR2 sequences are MDHEN and SYDVKM. DNA of the CDR3: TGTGCCAGCACACTTCGTGGGACAGGGAACCACGAGCAGTACTTC. Translating gives CASTLRGTGNHEQYF.

This clone came up once. V and J are TRBV7-9 and TRBJ1-4; 8 positions match TRBD1. Germline CDR1 and CDR2: SEHNR and FQNEAQ (reference sequence). This CDR3 has 16 residues. The junction had 9 bases not matched to a gene; V was cut back by 6 bases and J by 3 bases. Here the CDR3 DNA reads TGTGCCAGCAGTTTTACAGGGGGACAGCCTAATGAAAAACTGTTTTTT. The encoded protein is CASSFTGGQPNEKLFF.

The chain carries TRBV7-8 and TRBJ2-1; 10 nucleotides line up with TRBD2. The CDR3 sequence is 18 residues long. Germline-derived CDR1 and CDR2 are SGHVS and FQNEAQ. Trimming at V came to 0 bases and at J to 0 bases, leaving 5 bases not matched to a gene. DNA of the CDR3: TGTGCCAGCAGCTTAGCCGTAGCGGGAGGTAGCTCCTACAATGAGCAGTTCTTC. Amino acid sequence: CASSLAVAGGSSYNEQFF.

A single count supports this clone. The V and J genes are TRBV2 and TRBJ2-1; 12 positions match TRBD1. The CDR3 runs to 15 residues. V dropped 5 bases and J dropped 7; count of bases not matched to a gene: 6. The germline CDR1 and CDR2 sequences are SNHLY and FYNNEI. In DNA, the CDR3 is TGTGCCAGCAGTCTCTGGGACAGGGGGCTTAATGAGCAGTTCTTC. Translated, it gives CASSLWDRGLNEQFF. Full variable domain (missing parts from reference TRBV2 and TRBJ2-1): EPEVTQTPSHQVTQMGQEVILRCVPISNHLYFYWYRQILGQKVEFLVSFYNNEISEKSEIFDDQFSVERPDGSNFTLKIRSTKLEDSAMYFCASSLWDRGLNEQFFGPGTRLTVL.

This clone showed up just once. CDR3 region: CARIGGGYTGELFF. The CDR3 DNA reads as TGTGCCAGAATAGGGGGTGGTTACACCGGGGAGCTGTTTTTT. The chain employs TRBV19 and TRBJ2-2; maybe TRBD1 (6 bases). Trimming took 9 bases from V and 3 from J, leaving 14 bases between them. The length of the CDR3 is 14 residues. Germline CDR1 is LNHDA and CDR2 is SQIVND (reference sequence).

In this sample, this clone turned up once. The chain carries TRBV27 and TRBJ2-3, with 9 positions matching TRBD1. CDR3 length equals 15 residues. Unmatched junction bases numbered 2, after V lost 3 bases and J lost 1 base. Per germline, CDR1 MNHEY and CDR2 SMNVEV (reference sequence). The CDR3 region has the DNA TGTGCCAGCAGTTTCCGGACAGGGGGCACAGATACGCAGTATTTT. Protein product: CASSFRTGGTDTQYF.

The V and J genes are TRBV29-1 and TRBJ2-1; D is perhaps TRBD1 (6 bases). Trimming took 6 bases from V and 4 from J, leaving 13 bases between them. The length of the CDR3 is 13 residues. Germline V gene data show CDR1 as SQVTM and CDR2 as ANQGSEA. CDR3 residues: CSVGDKLYNEQFF. The CDR3 DNA reads TGCAGCGTGGGGGACAAACTGTACAATGAGCAGTTCTTC.

The genes are TRBV7-6 and TRBJ2-7, with 7 bases matching TRBD1. Germline trimming cut 2 bases from V and 7 bases from J; bases unmatched to any gene: 29. The germline V gene encodes CDR1 SGHVS and CDR2 FNYEAQ. The CDR3 contains 21 residues. CDR3 in amino acids: CASSLLAFPPVTGLQFLEQYF. In DNA, the CDR3 is TGTGCCAGCAGCTTATTGGCCTTTCCCCCGGTGACAGGGTTGCAATTCCTGGAGCAGTACTTC.